A selection of T cell receptor beta chains follows, all from one sample in a study of shared clonotypes between healthy human individuals. Sequencing used immunoSEQ multiplex PCR; TCRdb keeps in-frame clones, though not all of them. There are around 480,000 clones in the sample; about three quarters occur only once, and roughly an eighth lies in the top ten. Sequencing input: PBMCs. Receptor source: a woman between 35 and 50 years old in good health. Some clones in this sample may be carry-over from other donors' samples. Each CDR3 is given without its conserved first and last residue.

V: TRBV30
J: TRBJ2-5
CDR3: AWSGLAGEAETQY

V: TRBV10-1
J: TRBJ1-1
CDR3: ASSESRGAAEAF

V: TRBV7-8
J: TRBJ1-1
CDR3: ASSRREANTEAF

V: TRBV6-5
J: TRBJ2-3
CDR3: ASSYMAVAGGTQY

V: TRBV28
J: TRBJ2-1
CDR3: ASSPPGTSGGDEQF

V: TRBV5-6
J: TRBJ2-7
CDR3: ASSFPTGGQY

V: TRBV29-1
J: TRBJ1-5
CDR3: SVAGDRLNQPQH

V: TRBV7-8
J: TRBJ2-4
CDR3: ASSLFSGIAKNIQY

V: TRBV19
J: TRBJ2-5
CDR3: ASSIGGAQYQETQY

V: TRBV6-5
J: TRBJ2-3
CDR3: ASSASEGTDTQY

V: TRBV18
J: TRBJ1-1
CDR3: ASSPGQGTEAF

V: TRBV11-3
J: TRBJ2-3
CDR3: ASSTGLAASTDTQY

V: TRBV28
J: TRBJ1-1
CDR3: ASSTPGTGGGNTEAF

V: TRBV7-2
J: TRBJ2-1
CDR3: ASTRQSGLPYNEQF

V: TRBV7-2
J: TRBJ1-2
CDR3: ASSLAWGYT

V: TRBV5-5
J: TRBJ2-1
CDR3: ASSLDSFEF

V: TRBV28
J: TRBJ2-5
CDR3: ASRIDRIQETQY

V: TRBV5-4
J: TRBJ1-2
CDR3: ASSSQGQGGLGYT

V: TRBV7-3
J: TRBJ2-1
CDR3: ASSLHAGATYNEQF

V: TRBV28
J: TRBJ1-5
CDR3: ASSPQSGQPQH

V: TRBV2
J: TRBJ2-1
CDR3: ASSGTSGYNEQF

V: TRBV27
J: TRBJ1-1
CDR3: ASSLTSSTEAF

V: TRBV7-3
J: TRBJ2-2
CDR3: ASSSGPNTGELF

V: TRBV5-1
J: TRBJ1-1
CDR3: ASSLVWVGNTEAF

V: TRBV11-2
J: TRBJ1-2
CDR3: ASSQRTGAYT

V: TRBV5-1
J: TRBJ1-6
CDR3: ASSLVRVQDDSPLH

V: TRBV2
J: TRBJ2-5
CDR3: ASSGAGRRETQY

V: TRBV27
J: TRBJ2-1
CDR3: ASSFRPLVYEQF

V: TRBV11-1
J: TRBJ2-7
CDR3: ASSLSPPGQGPGSYEQY

V: TRBV5-1
J: TRBJ2-5
CDR3: ASSYSGRQETQY

V: TRBV11-2
J: TRBJ1-1
CDR3: ASSLLTWAGGTEAF

V: TRBV19
J: TRBJ2-7
CDR3: ASSIGSGGSEQY

V: TRBV19
J: TRBJ2-1
CDR3: ASSMLWGSGGPHEQF

V: TRBV2
J: TRBJ2-7
CDR3: ASSVIQSSYEQY

V: TRBV7-6
J: TRBJ2-1
CDR3: ASSLVGLAGLF

V: TRBV19
J: TRBJ2-1
CDR3: ASKFGDPGRDEQF

V: TRBV28
J: TRBJ2-7
CDR3: ASSLTLAGVYEQY

V: TRBV6-5
J: TRBJ2-5
CDR3: ASSYAVASGTQY

V: TRBV6-5
J: TRBJ2-7
CDR3: ASSYGASGSYEQY

V: TRBV7-2
J: TRBJ2-7
CDR3: ASSLAGGQREQY

V: TRBV6-1
J: TRBJ2-7
CDR3: ASSSLAGDGYEQY

V: TRBV6-5
J: TRBJ2-3
CDR3: ASSSRKGAGTDTQY

V: TRBV5-1
J: TRBJ2-7
CDR3: ASSLRVNYEQY

V: TRBV4-3
J: TRBJ2-5
CDR3: ASSQDRGAGGTQY

V: TRBV7-3
J: TRBJ2-1
CDR3: ASSKTSAASGNEQF

V: TRBV7-6
J: TRBJ2-1
CDR3: ASSLPQGEQF

V: TRBV6-1
J: TRBJ1-3
CDR3: ASSENRGAGNTIY

V: TRBV7-9
J: TRBJ2-5
CDR3: ASSLGMETQY

V: TRBV4-1
J: TRBJ2-7
CDR3: ASSQGGEGHEQY

V: TRBV6-1
J: TRBJ2-1
CDR3: ASSEDGGSYNEQF

V: TRBV4-2
J: TRBJ2-1
CDR3: ASSQLGQAKNEQF

V: TRBV6-1
J: TRBJ2-5
CDR3: ASSENSGSQTQY